This T cell receptor (beta chain) stems from a study of CD8 T cells in ankylosing spondylitis. Trimming cost V 2 bases and J 4 bases, with 15 bases left between them. Per germline, CDR1 MGHRA and CDR2 YSYEKL. This CDR3 comprises 17 residues. Study-wide findings and caveats: The authors found the disease-linked clones to be CD8+ and relatively rare in peripheral blood. Matched synovial fluid from ankylosing spondylitis patients was reported to be enriched for disease-linked clones. Past studies reported some motif variants in reactive arthritis synovial fluid and blood. Blood from ankylosing spondylitis patients appeared to carry a characteristic roughly eight-variant TCR beta motif.

TCR beta libraries were made by quantitative 5'-RACE with molecular barcodes. TCRdb analysed the 5' RACE reads with MiXCR anew, one entry per CDR3 protein. Here the sample spans about 750,000 distinct CDR3 sequences, around 20% being singletons. To note about this clonotype: As yet, its antigen is unknown.

The clonotype was recovered from a male donor with ankylosing spondylitis. The sample was blood, either unsorted or a sorted T cell fraction (not recorded which). The V gene is TRBV4-1, the J gene TRBJ2-6, with D possibly TRBD2 on 5 matching bases. In DNA, the CDR3 is TGCGCCAGCAGCCAACCAGCGAGGGTTGGCGGGGCCAACGTCCTGACTTTC. Protein sequence: CASSQPARVGGANVLTF.